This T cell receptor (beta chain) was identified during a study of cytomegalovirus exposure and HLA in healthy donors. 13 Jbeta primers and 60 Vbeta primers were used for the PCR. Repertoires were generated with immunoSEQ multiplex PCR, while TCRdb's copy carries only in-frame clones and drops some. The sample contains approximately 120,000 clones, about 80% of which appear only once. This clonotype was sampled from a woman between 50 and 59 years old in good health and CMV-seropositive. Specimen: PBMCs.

The CDR3 region has the DNA TGCGCCAGCAGCCAAGATACAGGTAGGGGCCAAGGCTATGGCTACACCTTC. It codes for CASSQDTGRGQGYGYTF. This chain links TRBV4-3 with TRBJ1-2, with a possible D match to TRBD1 (5 bases). The CDR3 is 17 residues long. Germline CDR1 reads LGHNA; CDR2 reads YSLEER. Trimming left V 0 bases short and J 4 bases short, with 18 bases between.